These 18 T cell receptor beta chains originate from one sample sequenced in a study of T cells in Graves' hyperthyroidism and ophthalmopathy. Amplification of TCR beta CDR3 regions was performed using RNA transcripts as template. During a first-round RT-PCR of the TCR CDR3, the HTBI primer set was used. In TCRdb, the multiplex PCR reads were re-called with MiXCR into one record per CDR3 protein. The table includes roughly 660,000 distinct CDR3 sequences, around 16% detected once. Material for sequencing was blood. The receptors stem from a man over 45 with Graves' hyperthyroidism.

This clonotype was observed many times. The CDR3 loop reads CAWSPGGTEKLFF. CDR3 in DNA: TGTGCCTGGAGTCCAGGGGGTACTGAAAAACTGTTTTTT. The chain joins TRBV30 to TRBJ1-4, with 7 bases fitting TRBD1. CDR1 is GTSNPN and CDR2 is SVGIG in the germline V gene (reference sequence). This CDR3 contains 13 residues. Losses at the gene ends were 2 bases for V and 7 bases for J; bases not matched to a gene: 4.

This clonotype has more than one count but fewer than ten. The DNA for the CDR3 is TGTGCCTGGAGTGTACAGGGGCTTGAAGCTTTCTTT. As protein: CAWSVQGLEAFF. The V gene is TRBV30, the J gene TRBJ1-1, with 7 bases identical to TRBD1. With 0 bases clipped from V and 7 bases from J, the junction kept 2 bases outside the gene matches. Per the germline V gene, CDR1 is GTSNPN and CDR2 is SVGIG (reference sequence). This CDR3 has 12 amino acids.

This clonotype was detected ten times or more. V usage is TRBV6-1 and J usage is TRBJ2-1; possible D gene TRBD1, 6 bases. From germline, CDR1 is MNHNS and CDR2 SASEGT. V lost 6 bases and J 1 base, leaving 13 bases between the germline ends. The CDR3 contains 15 residues. The CDR3 region has the DNA TGTGCCAGCAGGAAGACAGGTAATTCCTACAATGAGCAGTTCTTC. It translates to CASRKTGNSYNEQFF.

This rearrangement joins TRBV28 to TRBJ1-1, with 7 bases fitting TRBD1. Germline V CDR1 and CDR2: MDHEN, SYDVKM. This CDR3 is 16 amino acids long. V lost 5 bases, J lost 4 bases, and 13 bases stayed unmatched. The CDR3 protein is CASSPWEGALATEAFF. The CDR3 DNA sequence: TGTGCCAGCAGTCCATGGGAGGGGGCGCTTGCCACTGAAGCTTTCTTT. Full variable domain (remainder filled in from reference TRBV28 and TRBJ1-1): DVKVTQSSRYLVKRTGEKVFLECVQDMDHENMFWYRQDPGLGLRLIYFSYDVKMKEKGDIPEGYSVSREKKERFSLILESASTNQTSMYLCASSPWEGALATEAFFGQGTRLTVV.

V and J are TRBV20-1 and TRBJ2-4; TRBD2 agrees at 13 bases. Germline CDR1 DFQATT, CDR2 SNEGSKA (reference sequence). The CDR3 spans 17 residues. V was pared by 4 bases and J by 0 bases, with 6 bases of the junction left unmatched. For the CDR3, the DNA is TGCAGTGCTACCGGGACTAGCGGGATACTAGCCAAAAACATTCAGTACTTC. This encodes CSATGTSGILAKNIQYF.

This clonotype has ten or more counts. The J gene is TRBJ1-1, the V gene TRBV2, with a tentative D call TRBD1 (6 bases). Germline V gene lookup returns CDR1 SNHLY and CDR2 FYNNEI. Trimming stripped 1 base from V and 4 bases from J, with 16 bases between. The CDR3 runs to 16 residues. The CDR3 sequence is CASSEEEGWGRTEAFF. The CDR3 coding sequence is TGTGCCAGCAGTGAAGAGGAAGGGTGGGGGCGCACTGAAGCTTTCTTT.

This clonotype has a count of ten or more. The chain has TRBV7-2 and TRBJ1-2; D not certain. V was trimmed by 6 bases and J by 7 bases, leaving 18 bases between them. The CDR3 contains 14 residues. In germline, CDR1 is SGHTA, CDR2 FQGNSA. CDR3 protein: CASSYYGLASGYTF. CDR3 nucleotide sequence: TGTGCCAGCAGTTACTACGGTTTAGCCAGTGGCTACACCTTC.

The sample holds many counts of this clonotype. The J gene is TRBJ2-4, the V gene TRBV12-3 or TRBV12-4, with D perhaps matching TRBD1 (5 bases). The CDR3 length is 14 residues. The V end lost 6 bases, the J end lost 5 bases, and 14 bases lay between the germline ends. The CDR3 DNA sequence: TGTGCCAGCAGCTCGACTGTAGGGGAAAACATTCAGTACTTC. Translated: CASSSTVGENIQYF.

In this sample, this clonotype turned up many times. The chain combines TRBV29-1 with TRBJ2-7, with 14 nucleotides matching TRBD2. The germline V gene encodes CDR1 SQVTM and CDR2 ANQGSEA. The CDR3 consists of 15 residues. V was pared by 0 bases and J by 7 bases, with 5 bases of the junction left unmatched. The DNA of the CDR3 is TGCAGCGTTGAAGACGGGACTAGCGGGAGCAGGGAGCAGTACTTC. Encoded protein: CSVEDGTSGSREQYF.

This clonotype was observed many times. The chain links TRBV28 to TRBJ2-7; 13 bases are shared with TRBD2. This CDR3 has 15 amino acids. J was trimmed by 7 bases and V by 6 bases; bases with no gene match: 9. The germline gives CDR1 MDHEN, CDR2 SYDVKM. CDR3 sequence: CASRPRTSGSKEQYF. CDR3 coding DNA: TGTGCCAGCAGGCCTAGGACTAGCGGGAGCAAAGAGCAGTACTTC. Based on the CDR3 plus reference TRBV28 and TRBJ2-7, the full variable domain is DVKVTQSSRYLVKRTGEKVFLECVQDMDHENMFWYRQDPGLGLRLIYFSYDVKMKEKGDIPEGYSVSREKKERFSLILESASTNQTSMYLCASRPRTSGSKEQYFGPGTRLTVT.

The V call is TRBV7-9, the J call TRBJ2-1; D gene ambiguous. Germline CDR1 and CDR2: SEHNR and FQNEAQ (reference sequence). The CDR3 is 14 residues long. Trimming took 3 bases from V and 3 from J, leaving 9 bases between them. The CDR3 loop is CASSLLSNYNEQFF. CDR3 nucleotide sequence: TGTGCCAGCAGCTTGTTGAGTAACTACAATGAGCAGTTCTTC.

There are a few counts of this clonotype. V usage is TRBV7-9 and J usage is TRBJ2-7; tentatively, D is TRBD1 or TRBD2 (5 bases each). Germline-derived CDR1 and CDR2 are SEHNR and FQNEAQ (reference sequence). V lost 1 base to trimming and J lost 5 bases, with 12 bases between them. The CDR3 runs 14 residues. The CDR3 coding sequence is TGTGCCAGCAGCTTAGTAGGGAGCAGGGACGAGCAGTACTTC. This sequence encodes CASSLVGSRDEQYF.

There are many counts of this clonotype. The CDR3 nucleotides read TGTGCCAGCAGCGGCGGCGGGGGGTACGGTCAGCCCCAGCATTTT. This codes for CASSGGGGYGQPQHF. V and J are TRBV9 and TRBJ1-5; weak D call: TRBD1 (5 bases). The CDR3 totals 15 residues. V gave up 3 bases and J gave up 6 bases, with 16 bases separating them. Germline V gives CDR1 SGDLS, CDR2 YYNGEE.

This clonotype has just a few counts. This chain uses TRBV27 with TRBJ2-3; 8 nucleotides match TRBD2. This CDR3 has 15 residues. V lost 5 bases to trimming and J lost 8 bases; unmatched junction nucleotides: 12. The germline V gene encodes CDR1 MNHEY and CDR2 SMNVEV (reference sequence). The CDR3 sequence is CASSPRFAGGGTQYF. The CDR3 bases are TGTGCCAGCAGTCCCCGGTTCGCGGGAGGCGGTACGCAGTATTTT.

About this clonotype: A much larger clone differs by one base, so this may be a read error. The chain links TRBV2 to TRBJ2-7, with 8 bases aligning to TRBD2. Germline CDR1 SNHLY, CDR2 FYNNEI. The length of the CDR3 is 17 residues. With V trimmed by 6 bases and J by 3 bases, 16 bases remained unmatched. CDR3 sequence reads: CASSGGGGGADDYEQYF. Written as DNA, the CDR3 is TGTGCCAGCAGCGGGGGGGGTGGGGGGGCCGACGACTACGAGCAGTACTTC.

V gene TRBV4-1 combines with J gene TRBJ2-5; D might be TRBD2 (7 bases). CDR3 length: 18 residues. The germline V gene encodes CDR1 MGHRA and CDR2 YSYEKL. Trimming cost V 4 bases and J 7 bases, with 28 bases left between them. CDR3 in DNA: TGCGCCAGCAGCCCCGGGGGGTGGGGGACACAAAAAAGGGGGACCCAGTACTTC. It is translated as CASSPGGWGTQKRGTQYF.

The gene calls are TRBV24-1 and TRBJ2-3, with 9 bases matching TRBD2. CDR1 is KGHDR and CDR2 is SFDVKD in the germline V gene. V lost 3 bases and J lost 5; bases outside the gene matches: 8. CDR3 length: 16 amino acids. CDR3 region: CATSDVAGGRVDTQYF. In DNA form, the CDR3 reads TGTGCCACCAGTGATGTTGCGGGAGGGAGGGTAGATACGCAGTATTTT.

This clonotype was detected a few times. The chain is built from TRBV19 and TRBJ1-1, with TRBD1 identical over 7 bases. V gave up 4 bases and J gave up 5 bases; unmatched junction bases: 10. This CDR3 contains 15 residues. Per germline, CDR1 LNHDA and CDR2 SQIVND (reference sequence). This chain's CDR3 is CASSKTGLEGTEAFF. The CDR3 nucleotides are TGTGCCAGTAGTAAGACAGGGCTGGAGGGTACTGAAGCTTTCTTT.